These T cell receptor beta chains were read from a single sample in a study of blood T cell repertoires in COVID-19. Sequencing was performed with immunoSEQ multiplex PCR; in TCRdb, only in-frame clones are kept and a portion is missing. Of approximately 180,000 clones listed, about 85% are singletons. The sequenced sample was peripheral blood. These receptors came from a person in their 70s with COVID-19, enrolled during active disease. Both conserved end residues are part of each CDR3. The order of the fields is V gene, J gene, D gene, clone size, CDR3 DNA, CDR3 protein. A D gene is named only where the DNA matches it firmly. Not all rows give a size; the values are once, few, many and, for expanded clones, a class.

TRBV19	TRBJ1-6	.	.	TGTGCCAGTAGTCACAGGGCTGTCTCACCCCTCCACTTT	CASSHRAVSPLHF
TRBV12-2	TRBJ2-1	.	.	TGTGCAAGTCGCTTAGGCCTTACTAGCGGGAGGGCCTCTGTGGAGCAGTTCTTC	CASRLGLTSGRASVEQFF
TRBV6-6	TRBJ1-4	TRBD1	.	TGTGCCAGCAGGAAGGCGGGGGACAGGTCAGGTGAAAAACTGTTTTTT	CASRKAGDRSGEKLFF
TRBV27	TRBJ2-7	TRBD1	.	TGTGCCAGCACGCCCCTAGACAGGGGTGGGGAAGGCGAGCAGTACTTC	CASTPLDRGGEGEQYF
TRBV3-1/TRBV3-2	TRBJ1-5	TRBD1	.	TGTGCCAGCAGCCCGGGGACAGGCAATCAGCCCCAGCATTTT	CASSPGTGNQPQHF
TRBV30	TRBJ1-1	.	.	TGTGCCTGGAGCCGACAATTCGAAGCTTTCTTT	CAWSRQFEAFF
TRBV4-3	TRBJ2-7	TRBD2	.	TGCGCCAGCAGGCTGGGGCTAGCGGGCAACTACGAGCAGTACTTC	CASRLGLAGNYEQYF
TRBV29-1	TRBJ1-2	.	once	TGCAGCGCAGAACAGGGAGACAGCTATGGCTACACCTTC	CSAEQGDSYGYTF
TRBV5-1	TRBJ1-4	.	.	TGCGCCAGCAGCTTGCAGGGGCGGAAAGAGGAAAAACTGTTTTTT	CASSLQGRKEEKLFF
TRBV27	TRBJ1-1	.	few	TGTGCCAGCAGTTTCGGTGAAAACACTGAAGCTTTCTTT	CASSFGENTEAFF
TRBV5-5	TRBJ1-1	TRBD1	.	TGTGCCAGCACCCCCCCATATTCGACAGGGGTGACTGAAGCTTTCTTT	CASTPPYSTGVTEAFF
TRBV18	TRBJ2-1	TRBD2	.	TGTGCCAGCTCACTAACGGGACTAGCGGGGGGCAATGAGCAGTTCTTC	CASSLTGLAGGNEQFF
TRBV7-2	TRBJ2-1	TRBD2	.	TGTGCCAGCAGCCCGCTCCCCCTGGGACTAAACAATGAGCAGTTCTTC	CASSPLPLGLNNEQFF
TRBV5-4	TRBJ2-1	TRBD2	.	TGTGCCAGCAGCTTGGAAAGCGGGAACTATAATGAGCAGTTCTTC	CASSLESGNYNEQFF
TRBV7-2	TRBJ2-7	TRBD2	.	TGTGCCAGCAGCCCCAGCGGGGGGGCCTACGAGCAGTACTTC	CASSPSGGAYEQYF
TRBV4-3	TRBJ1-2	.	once	TGCGCCAGCAGCCAAGATCCAAGCCCTCTTGGGCAAGGCTACACCTTC	CASSQDPSPLGQGYTF
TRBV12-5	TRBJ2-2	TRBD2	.	TGTGCTAGTGGCCAAAGCGGGAGGGGGACCGGGGAGCTGTTTTTT	CASGQSGRGTGELFF
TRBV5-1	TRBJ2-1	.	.	TGCGCCAGCAGCTTGGGGGCTAGACAGTTCGATGAGCAGTTCTTC	CASSLGARQFDEQFF
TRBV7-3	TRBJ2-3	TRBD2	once	TGTGCCAGCAGCTTAGCGGGAGGGAGCACAGATACGCAGTATTTT	CASSLAGGSTDTQYF
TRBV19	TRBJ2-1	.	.	TGTGCCAGTATCTCCGAGGAAGGGAGCTCCTACAATGAGCAGTTCTTC	CASISEEGSSYNEQFF
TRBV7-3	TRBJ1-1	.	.	TGTGCCAGCAGCCCCTCGGGTACCTCGGCCACTGAAGCTTTCTTT	CASSPSGTSATEAFF
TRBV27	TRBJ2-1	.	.	TGTGCCAGCAGCATCCGGGCCTACAATGAGCAGTTCTTC	CASSIRAYNEQFF
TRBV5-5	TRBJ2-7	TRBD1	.	TGTGCCAGCAGCTTGGAGGGGGCTTCTATTCAGGACGAGCAGTACTTC	CASSLEGASIQDEQYF
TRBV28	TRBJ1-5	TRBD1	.	TGTGCCAGCAGTCTGGCTACAGGGGGTTATAGCAATCAGCCCCAGCATTTT	CASSLATGGYSNQPQHF
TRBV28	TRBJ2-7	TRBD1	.	TGTGCCAGCAGGTGGGGACAGGGGCCCTACGAGCAGTACTTC	CASRWGQGPYEQYF
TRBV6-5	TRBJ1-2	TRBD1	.	TGTGCCAGCACCAAGGGGCAGGGGGACTATGGCTACACCTTC	CASTKGQGDYGYTF
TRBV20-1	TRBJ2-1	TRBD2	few	TGCAGTGCTAGTGATGGGACTAGCACATCTAGTGAGCAGTTCTTC	CSASDGTSTSSEQFF
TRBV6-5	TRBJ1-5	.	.	TGTGCCAGCAAGCGCAGGGGCGGCAATCAGCCCCAGCATTTT	CASKRRGGNQPQHF
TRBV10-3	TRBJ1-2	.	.	TGTGCCATCAGTGAGTTCGGGGGAGGCGGCTATGGCTACACCTTC	CAISEFGGGGYGYTF
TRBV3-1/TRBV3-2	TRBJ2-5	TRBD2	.	TGTGCCAGCAGCTTTTTAGCGGGGGGGCGGAAGACCCAGTACTTC	CASSFLAGGRKTQYF
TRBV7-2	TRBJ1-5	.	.	TGTGCCAGCAGCTTAGAGTTGGCAGGGGATCAGCCCCAGCATTTT	CASSLELAGDQPQHF
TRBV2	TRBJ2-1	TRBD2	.	TGTGCCAGCAGTCCTAGACTAGCGGGGGACAATGAGCAGTTCTTC	CASSPRLAGDNEQFF
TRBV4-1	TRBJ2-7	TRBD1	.	TGCGCCAGCAGCCAAGGCCCGGGACAGAGCTCCTACGAGCAGTACTTC	CASSQGPGQSSYEQYF
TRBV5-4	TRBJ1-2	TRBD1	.	TGTGCCAGCAGCTCCCCGGGACAGTTGCTCTATGGCTACACCTTC	CASSSPGQLLYGYTF
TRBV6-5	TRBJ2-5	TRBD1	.	TGTGCCAGCAGAAGACAGGGGGCGGTGACCCAGTACTTC	CASRRQGAVTQYF
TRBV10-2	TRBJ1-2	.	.	TGCGCCAGCAGTGAGTCCGGGGGGTTCACCTATGGCTACACCTTC	CASSESGGFTYGYTF
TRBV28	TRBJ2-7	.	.	TGTGCCAGCAGTTTCTCTCTGGCCCCCTACGAGCAGTACTTC	CASSFSLAPYEQYF
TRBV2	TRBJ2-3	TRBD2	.	TGTGCCAGCAGCCCCGGGACTAAGACAGATACGCAGTATTTT	CASSPGTKTDTQYF
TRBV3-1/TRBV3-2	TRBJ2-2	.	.	TGTGCCAGCAGCCAATCTCCGGGTGCCGGGGAGCTGTTTTTT	CASSQSPGAGELFF
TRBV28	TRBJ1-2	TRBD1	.	TGTGCCATCGACGACAGGGTTGACTATGGCTACACCTTC	CAIDDRVDYGYTF
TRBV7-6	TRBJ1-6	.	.	TGTGCCTCTCCCCCGAGGAGCGCCTATAATTCACCCCTCCACTTT	CASPPRSAYNSPLHF
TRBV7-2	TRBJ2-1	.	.	TGTGCCAGCAGTTACCCCCTTTGGAGGGTGCGGAGCTATGAGCAGTTCTTC	CASSYPLWRVRSYEQFF
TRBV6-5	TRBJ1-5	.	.	TGTGCCAGCACGATGATGGGGGCGCGGAATCAGCCCCAGCATTTT	CASTMMGARNQPQHF
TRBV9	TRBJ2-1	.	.	TGTGCCAGCAGCGTAGAACCCAGACTGGGTAATGAGCAGTTCTTC	CASSVEPRLGNEQFF
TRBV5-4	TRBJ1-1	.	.	TGTGCCAGCAGCTTGGACAGGGTGATACTTGAAGCTTTCTTT	CASSLDRVILEAFF
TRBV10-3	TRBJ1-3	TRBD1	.	TGTGCCATCAGGAAGGACAGGGAGGAAAACACCATATATTTT	CAIRKDREENTIYF
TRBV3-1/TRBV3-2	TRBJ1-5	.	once	TGTGCCAGCAGCCAAGGGCAGGGAGGTCAGCCCCAGCATTTT	CASSQGQGGQPQHF
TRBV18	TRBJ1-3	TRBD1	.	TGTGCCAGCTCACCACTGACAGGGCAAAGCTCTGGAAACACCATATATTTT	CASSPLTGQSSGNTIYF
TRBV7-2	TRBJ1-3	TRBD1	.	TGTGCCAGCAGTACGCGACAGGGTCTGACCACCATATATTTT	CASSTRQGLTTIYF
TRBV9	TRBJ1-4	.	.	TGTGCCAGCAGCGTAAGTTCAGGGATCACGGTTCGTGAAAAACTGTTTTTT	CASSVSSGITVREKLFF
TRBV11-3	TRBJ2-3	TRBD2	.	TGTGCCAGCAGCTTAAGCGGGAAGGTTGATACGCAGTATTTT	CASSLSGKVDTQYF
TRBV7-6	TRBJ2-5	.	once	TGTGCCAGCAGCTTAACACCCAGCCAAGAGACCCAGTACTTC	CASSLTPSQETQYF
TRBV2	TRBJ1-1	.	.	TGTGCCAGCAAAAACAGGGCTAACACTGAAGCTTTCTTT	CASKNRANTEAFF
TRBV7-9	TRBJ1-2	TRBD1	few	TGTGCCAGCAGCTTGGGGCAGGGGGCTAACTATGGCTACACCTTC	CASSLGQGANYGYTF
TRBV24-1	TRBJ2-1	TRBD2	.	TGTGCCACCAGTGATTGGGCTAGCGGATACAATGAGCAGTTCTTC	CATSDWASGYNEQFF
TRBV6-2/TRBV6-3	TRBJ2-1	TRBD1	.	TGTGCCAGCAGTTACTCGAGTCGGGACAGGGGAAGAAATGAGCAGTTCTTC	CASSYSSRDRGRNEQFF
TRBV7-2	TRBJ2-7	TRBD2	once	TGTGCCAGCAGCTTAAGTAGCGGGAGTATCTACGAGCAGTACTTC	CASSLSSGSIYEQYF